This TCR beta chain is drawn from a study of Graves' ophthalmopathy and Graves' hyperthyroidism (dated by TCRdb to 2016 to 2018). Background on the whole study: Peripheral blood samples were taken at the time of initial diagnosis, before any treatment was given. In a handful of hyperthyroidism patients, the T-cell repertoires found in thyroid tissue were compared with those found in blood. In total, approximately 130 blood samples were TCR-sequenced: 40 to 45 ophthalmopathy, some 75 hyperthyroidism and some 17 hyperthyroidism-to-ophthalmopathy patients. To tell Graves' ophthalmopathy apart from Graves' hyperthyroidism, and to predict which patients would progress to ophthalmopathy, the study relied on TCR beta repertoire signatures. The roughly 94 discovery patients were randomly divided into training and test sets at a 7:3 ratio. After sampling, hyperthyroidism patients received methimazole starting at 30 mg daily, and ophthalmopathy patients received high-dose intravenous methylprednisolone. To explore V-J signatures that distinguish ophthalmopathy from hyperthyroidism, a discovery set of about a hundred patients was enrolled, made up of under 50 with ophthalmopathy and around 60 with stable hyperthyroidism. An independent validation cohort was composed of fewer than 20 hyperthyroidism patients and roughly 16 patients who later progressed from hyperthyroidism to ophthalmopathy.

Turning to this clonotype: Its specific antigen is unknown. A much larger clone differs by one base, so this may be a read error.

A patient counted as having stable hyperthyroidism if there was no progression to ophthalmopathy within 18 months of follow-up. Hyperthyroidism patients were newly diagnosed, were aged 18 to 65 years, and had a disease duration under 2 months. Patients were excluded if they had other autoimmune diseases, uncontrolled infections, pregnancy or lactation. Clinical symptoms, serum thyroxine, TRAb, thyroid ultrasound and orbital computed tomography were used for diagnosis. PBMCs were isolated from about 9 ml of fresh peripheral blood by Ficoll-Paque density gradient centrifugation. Trizol reagent was used to extract the total RNA, and its quality was then checked on an Agilent 2100 Bioanalyzer. General conclusions and limits of the study: Among expanded thyroid clonotypes with frequency above 0.001, most also showed up in blood, which suggests that blood repertoires may reflect the thyroid immune response. In validation, the model predicted ophthalmopathy progression with about 71% sensitivity and roughly 72% specificity; approximately 12 predicted patients were CT-confirmed with GO in a median of around 6 months. No statistical method was used to predetermine the sample size, and group allocation was not hidden from the investigators. The 13-signature model separated ophthalmopathy from stable hyperthyroidism with over 85% sensitivity and 81.08% specificity in cross-validation, and 80%/75% in the test set.

Per the germline V gene, MGHRA is the CDR1 and YSYEKL is the CDR2. Inclusive of the bounding cysteine and phenylalanine, the CDR3 is 16 residues long. Of the read, only the CDR3 DNA is kept; its 48 bases are in frame from base 1. V was cut back by 0 bases and J by 2 bases, leaving a gap of 14 bases between them. For repertoire sequencing, TCR beta CDR3 regions were amplified from RNA transcripts. A first-round RT-PCR used HTBI primers with the Qiagen OneStep RT-PCR kit, followed by a second-round multiplex PCR, size selection and purification. Libraries were sequenced on an Illumina HiSeq2000 using paired-end 100 bp reads. The published analysis was carried out like this. SOAPnuke was used to process the reads, throwing out any read that had adapters, had uncalled bases, had a mean Phred below 15, or lacked an exact constant-primer or identifier match. COPE v1.2.5 was used to merge high-quality paired reads. Each unique nucleotide sequence was treated as a clonotype, and MiTCR v1.1 was used to align the clonotypes to the IMGT TRB V, D and J references. Analysis was restricted to V-J combinations with a frequency above 0.0001, which covered roughly 99% of repertoires. A TCR clonal expansion and chaos score per V-J combination was defined as the ratio of F50 clonal expansion to chaos observed in the TCRdist matrix. Welch's t-statistics and random forest were used to reduce the features to 10 to 15 V-J combinations, which were then used as input to a naive Bayes classifier. The similarity between thyroid and blood repertoires was quantified using the Morisita-Horn index. TCRdb reprocessed the public reads (quality trimming at Q25 with fastp, clone calling with MiXCR) and kept in-frame beta chains. Each entry merges the rows of one CDR3 protein and shows their most common DNA and genes. The V and J calls shown here were made by TCRdb, not taken from the authors' results. This sample gives about 380,000 distinct CDR3 sequences in total; 15% of them show up just once. The top ten clones comprise 5.5% to 8% of the sample.

This clonotype was sampled from a woman younger than 30 with stable Graves' hyperthyroidism. Donor details come from another sample of the same person, matched by shared clones. The sequencing input was peripheral blood. The chain employs TRBV4-1 and TRBJ2-7; too little of a D gene remains to name it. The CDR3 amino acid sequence is: CASSQDPADGTYEQYF. The sequenced DNA is TGCGCCAGCAGCCAAGATCCCGCGGATGGGACCTACGAGCAGTACTTC.